A selection of T cell receptor beta chains follows, all from one sample in a study of blood T cell repertoires in COVID-19. Some clones are missing from TCRdb's copy, which holds only in-frame ones; the method was immunoSEQ multiplex PCR. Among 200,000 to 250,000 clones listed, nearly 90% were seen once. The sequenced sample consisted of peripheral blood. The receptor source for this set is a woman under 30 who had recovered from COVID-19. Each CDR3 is given with its conserved first and last residue. Fields, in order: J gene, V gene, D gene, clone size, CDR3 DNA, CDR3 protein. D genes are given only for firm matches. Rows may omit the clone size; those that give it use once, few, many or a size class.

j_call: TRBJ1-3
v_call: TRBV5-4
d_call: .
clone_size: .
cdr3_nt: TGTGCCAGCAGCCCGCCCGGGTCTGGAAACACCATATATTTT
cdr3_aa: CASSPPGSGNTIYF

j_call: TRBJ1-4
v_call: TRBV9
d_call: .
clone_size: .
cdr3_nt: TGTGCCAGCAGCGTAGGAGGTTCTGACTATAATGAAAAACTGTTTTTT
cdr3_aa: CASSVGGSDYNEKLFF

j_call: TRBJ1-1
v_call: TRBV2
d_call: .
clone_size: .
cdr3_nt: TGTGCCACCTCCAGGGGATGGGGCACTGAAGCTTTCTTT
cdr3_aa: CATSRGWGTEAFF

j_call: TRBJ1-5
v_call: TRBV6-2/TRBV6-3
d_call: .
clone_size: once
cdr3_nt: TGTGCCAGCAGTTACATTGCGACAGCACTAAATCAGCCCCAGCATTTT
cdr3_aa: CASSYIATALNQPQHF

j_call: TRBJ2-2
v_call: TRBV5-4
d_call: .
clone_size: .
cdr3_nt: TGTGCCAGCAGCACCACCGGGGTCTCGTCCGGGGAGCTGTTTTTT
cdr3_aa: CASSTTGVSSGELFF

j_call: TRBJ2-7
v_call: TRBV10-3
d_call: TRBD2
clone_size: .
cdr3_nt: TGTGCCATCAGTGAGGGCCTAGCGGGGCGCCACGAGCAGTACTTC
cdr3_aa: CAISEGLAGRHEQYF

j_call: TRBJ1-1
v_call: TRBV11-2
d_call: .
clone_size: .
cdr3_nt: TGTGCCAGCAGCTTAGCCGAGAGGTTTACATACATGAACACTGAAGCTTTCTTT
cdr3_aa: CASSLAERFTYMNTEAFF

j_call: TRBJ2-2
v_call: TRBV5-1
d_call: TRBD1
clone_size: .
cdr3_nt: TGCGCCAGCAGCCCTGGACAGGGTGTCCCCGGGGAGCTGTTTTTT
cdr3_aa: CASSPGQGVPGELFF

j_call: TRBJ2-2
v_call: TRBV30
d_call: .
clone_size: .
cdr3_nt: TGTGCCTGGAGTATGGACAGCACCGGGGAGCTGTTTTTT
cdr3_aa: CAWSMDSTGELFF

j_call: TRBJ2-3
v_call: TRBV6-6
d_call: .
clone_size: .
cdr3_nt: TGTGCCAGCAGTTACGGGCTCTTCCCAACAGATACGCAGTATTTT
cdr3_aa: CASSYGLFPTDTQYF

j_call: TRBJ1-5
v_call: TRBV30
d_call: .
clone_size: .
cdr3_nt: TGTGCCTGGAGTGAATGGTCTTACGTAGGGGTTCAGCCCCAGCATTTT
cdr3_aa: CAWSEWSYVGVQPQHF

j_call: TRBJ1-2
v_call: TRBV6-5
d_call: .
clone_size: few
cdr3_nt: TGTGCCAGCAGCGCCGGACAGCACTATGGCTACACCTTC
cdr3_aa: CASSAGQHYGYTF

j_call: TRBJ2-7
v_call: TRBV19
d_call: TRBD2
clone_size: .
cdr3_nt: TGTGCCAGTAGTGTAACTAGCGGGAGGGCCGAAGAGCAGTACTTC
cdr3_aa: CASSVTSGRAEEQYF

j_call: TRBJ2-1
v_call: TRBV4-3
d_call: .
clone_size: .
cdr3_nt: TGCGCCAGCAGCCAAGGGTTTTTCGGGGATGAGCAGTTCTTC
cdr3_aa: CASSQGFFGDEQFF

j_call: TRBJ2-5
v_call: TRBV11-3
d_call: TRBD2
clone_size: .
cdr3_nt: TGTGCCAGCAGCTTAGCGGGAGGGGAAGAGACCCAGTACTTC
cdr3_aa: CASSLAGGEETQYF

j_call: TRBJ1-2
v_call: TRBV9
d_call: .
clone_size: .
cdr3_nt: TGTGCCAGCAGCGTAGCCCTAAACAGGCCGACCTATGGCTACACCTTC
cdr3_aa: CASSVALNRPTYGYTF

j_call: TRBJ2-5
v_call: TRBV20-1
d_call: TRBD2
clone_size: .
cdr3_nt: TGCAGTGCTAGTAACCGTCGGGGGGTTGAGACCCAGTACTTC
cdr3_aa: CSASNRRGVETQYF

j_call: TRBJ2-1
v_call: TRBV4-2
d_call: TRBD2
clone_size: .
cdr3_nt: TGTGCCAGCAGCCAAGGACTAGCGGGAGGGGCAAATGAGCAGTTCTTC
cdr3_aa: CASSQGLAGGANEQFF